This TCR beta chain emerged from a study of blood T cell repertoires in COVID-19. The wider study: Sites across the United States, Italy and Spain contributed samples from acute and convalescent COVID-19. The cDNA or gDNA used as material had been derived from T cells, B-cell-depleted T cells, or PBMCs.

V was trimmed by 0 bases and J by 4 bases, leaving 14 bases between them. Germline assignment: CDR1 MNHEY and CDR2 SVGAGI. The CDR3 sequence is 16 residues long. The Seattle patients, enrolled during active infection, were followed longitudinally. Sequencing used immunoSEQ multiplex PCR; TCRdb keeps in-frame clones, though not all of them. The table records more than 9,500 clones, 60% to 85% of them present only once. The chain employs TRBV6-5 and TRBJ2-3; no reliable D call. The receptor was isolated from a man between 60 and 75 years old with COVID-19, enrolled during active disease. The sample taken for sequencing was peripheral blood. The CDR3 DNA reads TGTGCCAGCAGTTACTCGTCCCCAGGCGCTGCAGATACGCAGTATTTT. This codes for CASSYSSPGAADTQYF.